The source of this TCR beta chain is a study of blood T cell repertoires in COVID-19. CDR3 size: 17 residues. Per the germline V gene, CDR1 is KGHSH and CDR2 is LQKENI. V was cut by 5 bases and J by 2 bases, with 21 bases left in between. In the study's own analysis: Estimated nucleated cell counts came from reference gene primer amplification. Clones were read by immunoSEQ multiplex PCR, and TCRdb kept only the in-frame ones, dropping some. V, J and clone size reflect that table, while D and trimming were determined from the DNA. Among more than 300,000 clones listed, around 89% were seen once. The sample taken for sequencing was peripheral blood. This TCR was recovered from a woman aged 30 to 39 with COVID-19, enrolled during active disease. This chain uses TRBV18 with TRBJ2-5, with D tentatively TRBD1 (5 bases). The CDR3 nucleotides read TGTGCCAGCTCATCCCAGAAGGGGCGGTTGAGTCAAGAGACCCAGTACTTC. Protein: CASSSQKGRLSQETQYF.